One sample yielded the 19 T cell receptor beta chains listed below, sequenced in a study of blood T cell repertoires in COVID-19. The method was immunoSEQ multiplex PCR; TCRdb's version includes in-frame clones alone and lacks a portion of them. The data hold 450,000 or so clones, with 85% to 90% observed a single time. Sequenced input: peripheral blood. The receptor set was obtained from a man aged 18 to 29 with COVID-19, enrolled during active disease.

This chain connects TRBV7-3 to TRBJ2-1; D is uncertain. The CDR3 runs 13 residues. The germline gives CDR1 SGHTA, CDR2 FQGTGA. Trimming removed 5 bases at V and 8 bases at J, with 13 bases between. The CDR3 coding sequence is TGTGCCAGCAGCGACATCCCGTGGGATGAGCAGTTCTTC. Residues: CASSDIPWDEQFF. Full variable domain (rest looked up from reference TRBV7-3 and TRBJ2-1): GAGVSQTPSNKVTEKGKYVELRCDPISGHTALYWYRQSLGQGPEFLIYFQGTGAADDSGLPNDRFFAVRPEGSVSTLKIQRTERGDSAVYLCASSDIPWDEQFFGPGTRLTVL.

This chain joins TRBV19 and TRBJ2-7; tentatively, D is TRBD1 (7 bases). There are 15 residues in the CDR3. Trimming removed 3 bases at V and 3 bases at J, with 15 bases between. Looked up from germline, CDR1 is LNHDA and CDR2 is SQIVND (reference sequence). DNA of the CDR3: TGTGCCAGTAGTATGGGGCAGGGGGAGGTCTACGAGCAGTACTTC. It translates to CASSMGQGEVYEQYF.

The V and J genes are TRBV30 and TRBJ2-1, with D perhaps TRBD2 (5 bases). This CDR3 has 15 amino acids. Germline CDR1 and CDR2: GTSNPN and SVGIG (reference sequence). V was pared by 1 base and J by 1 base, with 11 bases between. CDR3 loop: CAWSALTGSYNEQFF. The CDR3 DNA reads TGTGCCTGGAGTGCCCTAACGGGATCCTACAATGAGCAGTTCTTC.

This clone was seen only once. CDR3 bases: TGTGCCAGCAGCAATCCCCCCTCCCCGCGTGGCTACACCTTC. Protein sequence: CASSNPPSPRGYTF. The chain couples TRBV21-1 to TRBJ1-2. TRBV21-1 is an annotated pseudogene. The CDR3 is made up of 14 amino acids.

This chain links TRBV27 with TRBJ1-5; D remains unclear. From germline, CDR1 is MNHEY and CDR2 SMNVEV (reference sequence). CDR3 size: 14 residues. The ends were cut back, 0 bases at V and 1 base at J, with 4 bases in the middle. The CDR3: CASSLSSSNQPQHF. CDR3 sequence (DNA): TGTGCCAGCAGTTTATCGAGCAGCAATCAGCCCCAGCATTTT.

This chain links TRBV7-6 with TRBJ2-6; 11 bases line up with TRBD2. This CDR3 is 18 amino acids long. J gave up 0 bases and V 5 bases, and 6 bases lay outside the gene matches. CDR1 and CDR2 (germline): SGHVS, FNYEAQ. CDR3 DNA: TGTGCCAGCAGCCCACTAGCGGGAGCGGTCTCTGGGGCCAACGTCCTGACTTTC. It is translated as CASSPLAGAVSGANVLTF.

This chain connects TRBV6-5 to TRBJ2-5; TRBD2 matches 7 bases. Germline lookup yields CDR1 MNHEY and CDR2 SVGAGI. J gave up 5 bases and V 6 bases, and 12 bases lay outside the gene matches. This CDR3 spans 15 amino acids. DNA for the CDR3: TGTGCCAGCAGGAAAAGCGGGATAGGAGCGGAGACCCAGTACTTC. This translates into CASRKSGIGAETQYF.

The chain carries TRBV27 and TRBJ1-2; no definite D call. V was shortened by 6 bases and J by 5 bases, with 7 bases between the two germline ends. The germline CDR1 and CDR2 sequences are MNHEY and SMNVEV (reference sequence). This CDR3 has 11 residues. The CDR3 sequence: CASRGAYGYTF. CDR3 coding DNA: TGTGCCAGCAGGGGAGCATATGGCTACACCTTC.

The V call is TRBV2, the J call TRBJ1-1, with D perhaps TRBD1 (5 bases). Trimming cost V 3 bases and J 3 bases, with 14 bases left between them. Germline V gene lookup returns CDR1 SNHLY and CDR2 FYNNEI. CDR3 length equals 15 residues. CDR3 loop: CASSEGLLEYTEAFF. The DNA for the CDR3 is TGTGCCAGCAGTGAGGGACTTTTAGAATACACTGAAGCTTTCTTT.

The DNA of the CDR3 is TGTGCCTGGAGTGTTGGGACAGCGATCTACGAGCAGTACTTC. It specifies CAWSVGTAIYEQYF. The chain carries TRBV30 and TRBJ2-7; 7 nucleotides match TRBD1. V was clipped by 0 bases and J by 3 bases; unmatched bases: 5. This CDR3 region has 14 residues. The germline gives CDR1 GTSNPN, CDR2 SVGIG (reference sequence). Combining the CDR3 with reference TRBV30 and TRBJ2-7 gives the whole variable domain SQTIHQWPATLVQPVGSPLSLECTVEGTSNPNLYWYRQAAGRGLQLLFYSVGIGQISSEVPQNLSASRPQDRQFILSSKKLLLSDSGFYLCAWSVGTAIYEQYFGPGTRLTVT.

This chain links TRBV2 with TRBJ1-4; possibly TRBD1 for D (5 bases). The CDR3 spans 13 residues. CDR1 is SNHLY, CDR2 FYNNEI, per germline. Between the trimmed V and J ends, which lost 0 bases and 14 bases, there was a span of 13 bases. The CDR3 sequence: CASSEAVGALLFF. The CDR3 coding sequence is TGTGCCAGCAGTGAAGCGGTTGGGGCCCTGCTGTTTTTT.

The genes are TRBV5-1 and TRBJ2-3, with 9 bases aligning to TRBD2. Per germline, CDR1 SGHRS and CDR2 YFSETQ. The J segment lost 2 bases and the V segment lost 1 base, leaving 8 bases of the junction unmatched. This CDR3 contains 17 residues. CDR3 in DNA: TGCGCCAGCAGCTTGACCCTAATAGCGGGAGACACAGATACGCAGTATTTT. Translation gives CASSLTLIAGDTDTQYF. Full variable domain (rest looked up from reference TRBV5-1 and TRBJ2-3): KAGVTQTPRYLIKTRGQQVTLSCSPISGHRSVSWYQQTPGQGLQFLFEYFSETQRNKGNFPGRFSGRQFSNSRSEMNVSTLELGDSALYLCASSLTLIAGDTDTQYFGPGTRLTVL.

In DNA, the CDR3 is TGCGCCAGCAGCTGGAAAGGGACAGAAGAGACCCAGTACTTC. Encoded protein: CASSWKGTEETQYF. The V call is TRBV5-1, the J call TRBJ2-5; TRBD1 aligns across 7 bases. J lost 3 bases, V lost 3 bases, and 5 bases had no gene match. Germline V gene data show CDR1 as SGHRS and CDR2 as YFSETQ. CDR3 length: 14 amino acids.

This clone turned up a few times. This rearrangement joins TRBV5-5 to TRBJ1-5; the D gene is possibly TRBD1 (6 bases). With 1 base removed from V and 5 bases from J, the gap between germline ends came to 13 bases. The germline V gene has CDR1 SGHKS and CDR2 YYEKEE (reference sequence). There are 15 residues in the CDR3. CDR3 protein: CASSLSGGLYQPQHF. In DNA form, the CDR3 reads TGTGCCAGCAGCTTGTCTGGGGGCCTCTATCAGCCCCAGCATTTT.

The rearrangement uses TRBV5-5 and TRBJ1-6, with D possibly TRBD1 on 5 matching bases. The germline V gene has CDR1 SGHKS and CDR2 YYEKEE (reference sequence). The V end was cut by 4 bases, the J end by 8 bases, with 16 bases between. The length of the CDR3 is 15 residues. As DNA, the CDR3 is TGTGCCAGCAGCCCCGGTCAGGGCGGCGATTCACCCCTCCACTTT. Its translation is CASSPGQGGDSPLHF.

The CDR3 region has the DNA TGCGCCAGCAGCCAAGTGGTGGACTCCTCTGGAAACACCATATATTTT. It yields the protein CASSQVVDSSGNTIYF. The V gene is TRBV4-1, the J gene TRBJ1-3; D is undetermined. From germline, CDR1 is MGHRA and CDR2 YSYEKL. Trimming pared 1 base from V and 0 bases from J, leaving 10 bases between. The CDR3 length is 16 residues.

In this sample, this clone turned up once. The chain combines TRBV13 with TRBJ2-3; TRBD2 matches at 9 bases. This CDR3 comprises 16 residues. Losses at the gene ends were 5 bases for V and 4 bases for J; bases not matched to a gene: 10. The germline gives CDR1 PRHDT, CDR2 FYEKMQ (reference sequence). CDR3 nucleotide sequence: TGTGCCAGCAGCAGTCGGGGTAGCGGGAGTGCAGATACGCAGTATTTT. It encodes CASSSRGSGSADTQYF.

V gene TRBV24-1 combines with J gene TRBJ2-3, with unresolved D. V dropped 0 bases and J dropped 5 bases, with 2 bases sitting between them. CDR1 KGHDR and CDR2 SFDVKD come from the germline V gene. The CDR3 has 12 residues. The CDR3 DNA reads TGTGCCACCAGTGATTTGCTAGATACGCAGTATTTT. Translating it yields CATSDLLDTQYF.

This sequence joins TRBV20-1 and TRBJ1-2; D call uncertain. The CDR3 is made up of 11 amino acids. Germline V lookup: CDR1 DFQATT, CDR2 SNEGSKA (reference sequence). The V and J ends lost 3 bases and 5 bases respectively, with 7 bases between them. The CDR3 loop is CSASARYGYTF. CDR3 DNA sequence: TGCAGTGCTAGTGCGCGGTATGGCTACACCTTC.